This T cell receptor beta chain was retrieved from a study of blood T cell repertoires in COVID-19. About the study: Samples taken during acute and convalescent COVID-19 were collected in the United States, Italy and Spain.

Under the authors' procedure: Estimation of nucleated cell counts was performed using reference gene primer amplification. Clones were read by immunoSEQ multiplex PCR, and TCRdb kept only the in-frame ones, dropping some. Clone size and the V and J calls come from that table; the DNA yielded D and trimming. The table has about 320,000 clones, around 90% seen once. This clone was counted a single time. V dropped 4 bases and J dropped 0; count of bases not matched to a gene: 10. This CDR3 has 17 amino acids. In germline, CDR1 is MDHEN, CDR2 SYDVKM. Participants spanned ages about 18 to 100 years and resided in roughly 26 US areas. Membership in each cohort depended on participant-reported clinical history.

The chain combines TRBV28 with TRBJ2-3; 7 nucleotides agree with TRBD1. The TCR sequence derives from a man aged 60-69 years who had recovered from COVID-19. What was sequenced was PBMCs or T cells enriched from blood (not recorded which). The CDR3 nucleotides read TGTGCCAGCAGTTCCCGACAGGGACCCCAGAGCACAGATACGCAGTATTTT. It yields the protein CASSSRQGPQSTDTQYF.